Given below is one TCR beta chain in context. Its specificity is not known. Per the authors' pipeline: ImmunoSEQ output held junction-only sequences without quality scores, so filtering differed. Libraries were prepared by immunoSEQ multiplex PCR; TCRdb keeps only in-frame clonotypes and omits some of them. V, J and clone size are those of that table, while D and trimming were read from the DNA. Among about half a million clones listed, around three quarters were seen once. Germline values: CDR1 LGHNA, CDR2 YNFKEQ. This CDR3 is 15 amino acids long. V lost 8 bases to trimming and J lost 4 bases; unmatched junction nucleotides: 12. These data belong to a study of shared clonotypes between healthy human individuals. Overall study findings and caveats: Blood was the sole source, and tissue repertoires probably differ.

Material: PBMCs. J is TRBJ1-2 and V is TRBV4-2; 8 bases match TRBD1. This receptor was obtained from a woman aged 40 to 49 in good health. Some clones in this sample may be carry-over from other donors' samples. CDR3 DNA sequence: TGTGCCAGCCGCCGGGACAGGTCTACCACCTATGGCTACACCTTC. Protein sequence: CASRRDRSTTYGYTF.